This TCR beta chain was obtained from a study of blood T cell repertoires in COVID-19. Losses at the gene ends were 1 base for V and 8 bases for J; bases not matched to a gene: 8. The V gene's germline CDR1 is SGHTA and CDR2 FQGTGA. This CDR3 comprises 15 residues. Repertoires were generated with immunoSEQ multiplex PCR, while TCRdb's copy carries only in-frame clones and drops some. Here the sample spans about 90,000 clones, 65% to 85% being singletons. This TCR was sampled from a man aged 55 to 70 with acute or convalescent COVID-19. The sample consisted of peripheral blood. The chain combines TRBV7-3 with TRBJ1-2, with TRBD1 matching over 9 bases. The CDR3 region has the DNA TGTGCCAGCAGCTTAAACCCGGGACAGGGCATGGGCTACACCTTC. This encodes CASSLNPGQGMGYTF.